What follows are 8 T cell receptor beta chains derived from one specimen sequenced in a study of blood T cells in healthy people across ages. The authors ran a second PCR of roughly 6 to 11 cycles using a sample-barcoded 5' primer and a J-beta primer mix. Each CDR3 protein gets one entry after TCRdb re-called the 5' RACE reads with MiXCR. This table holds approximately 320,000 distinct CDR3 sequences, around 27% found once. Sequenced: blood. The source of these receptors is a woman in her seventies in good health.

A few counts support this clonotype. The V gene is TRBV7-9, the J gene TRBJ2-1; D is uncertain. Looked up from germline, CDR1 is SEHNR and CDR2 is FQNEAQ (reference sequence). Deletions cut 0 bases from V and 9 bases from J, with 6 bases between. The CDR3 has 12 residues. CDR3 nucleotides: TGTGCCAGCAGCTTAGCGGGCGGTGAGCAGTTCTTC. Translating gives CASSLAGGEQFF.

V and J are TRBV20-1 and TRBJ2-7; 14 bases are a match to TRBD2. V lost 5 bases and J lost 5; bases outside the gene matches: 5. The CDR3 sequence is 14 residues long. From germline, CDR1 is DFQATT and CDR2 SNEGSKA (reference sequence). This chain's CDR3 is CSAPRLAGGNEQYF. For the CDR3, the DNA is TGCAGTGCTCCACGACTAGCGGGAGGGAACGAGCAGTACTTC.

The chain combines TRBV5-1 with TRBJ2-3; D perhaps matches TRBD2 (5 bases). Germline V gene lookup returns CDR1 SGHRS and CDR2 YFSETQ. Trimming took 0 bases from V and 6 from J, leaving 17 bases between them. The CDR3 covers 16 residues. The DNA for the CDR3 is TGCGCCAGCAGCTTGGGCAGACTACCGGGGTCGGATACGCAGTATTTT. The encoded protein is CASSLGRLPGSDTQYF.

This clonotype was seen a handful of times. The chain couples TRBV5-1 to TRBJ2-5; 10 nucleotides match TRBD2. This CDR3 spans 17 amino acids. Germline V gene lookup returns CDR1 SGHRS and CDR2 YFSETQ. V lost 5 bases to trimming and J lost 4 bases; unmatched junction nucleotides: 14. In DNA, the CDR3 is TGCGCCAGCAGTCTAGGCCTAGCGGGAGCGGTTAGAGAGACCCAGTACTTC. Translation: CASSLGLAGAVRETQYF.

The chain is built from TRBV7-3 and TRBJ2-2, with 9 nucleotides matching TRBD1. CDR1 and CDR2 from the germline V gene are SGHTA and FQGTGA. The junction had 6 bases not matched to a gene; V was cut back by 6 bases and J by 7 bases. This CDR3 contains 14 residues. The CDR3 loop reads CASRQGAKGGELFF. CDR3 nucleotide sequence: TGTGCCAGCAGACAGGGGGCAAAAGGCGGGGAGCTGTTTTTT. Using reference TRBV7-3 and TRBJ2-2 for the parts outside the CDR3, the full variable domain is GAGVSQTPSNKVTEKGKYVELRCDPISGHTALYWYRQSLGQGPEFLIYFQGTGAADDSGLPNDRFFAVRPEGSVSTLKIQRTERGDSAVYLCASRQGAKGGELFFGEGSRLTVL.

This clonotype appeared a few times. The chain joins TRBV20-1 to TRBJ1-2; D perhaps matches TRBD1 (5 bases). The V and J ends lost 0 bases and 13 bases respectively, with 12 bases between them. The CDR3 is 11 residues long. Germline CDR1 is DFQATT and CDR2 is SNEGSKA (reference sequence). As DNA, the CDR3 is TGCAGTGCTAGAGAAGGGGCGCGTGGCACCTTC. This sequence encodes CSAREGARGTF.

The chain uses TRBV28 and TRBJ2-7; no reliable D call. The CDR3 runs to 12 residues. V was cut by 7 bases and J by 3 bases, with 10 bases left in between. Looked up from germline, CDR1 is MDHEN and CDR2 is SYDVKM. The chain's CDR3 is CASTTEGYEQYF. CDR3 sequence (DNA): TGTGCCAGCACCACCGAAGGCTACGAGCAGTACTTC.

The genes are TRBV9 and TRBJ2-1; no clear D gene. Germline lookup yields CDR1 SGDLS and CDR2 YYNGEE. V was shortened by 4 bases and J by 6 bases, with 14 bases between the two germline ends. The CDR3 spans 14 residues. CDR3 loop: CASSPVSRPNEQFF. CDR3 in DNA: TGTGCCAGCAGCCCCGTATCACGACCCAATGAGCAGTTCTTC.